These 23 T cell receptor beta chains were sequenced from one sample in a study of regulatory T cells in long-lasting Graves disease. Time point defined: persistent/refractory GD, antithyroid drugs over 5 years with positive TRAb. PBMC-derived RNA was used for the TCR library. Combining iRepertoire HTBI primers with Arm-PCR of CDR3 regions, the authors built TCR beta libraries. TCRdb reanalysed the multiplex PCR reads using MiXCR and keeps one entry per CDR3 protein. Of around 300,000 distinct CDR3 sequences in the sample, roughly 21% are singletons; the top ten hold approximately 60%. The sample was peripheral blood mononuclear cells (PBMCs), taken when the disease was refractory, from a patient treated with antithyroid drugs. Every receptor here comes from a female donor with Graves disease.

In its sample, this clonotype was seen many times. The genes are TRBV6-6 and TRBJ1-3; 7 bases map to TRBD1. The CDR3 runs to 19 residues. Trimming removed 0 bases from V and 2 bases from J; junction bases left unmatched: 13. From germline, CDR1 is MNHNY and CDR2 SVGAGI (reference sequence). CDR3 coding DNA: TGTGCCAGCAGTTACTCGATCATGGGCGCGACAGGGCCTGGAAACACCATATATTTT. Its translation: CASSYSIMGATGPGNTIYF.

This clonotype has ten or more counts. The chain has TRBV28 and TRBJ2-2, with unresolved D. Germline V lookup: CDR1 MDHEN, CDR2 SYDVKM. Trimming cost V 4 bases and J 9 bases, with 15 bases left between them. The CDR3 extends over 14 amino acids. CDR3 in amino acids: CASSWRGHNRELFF. CDR3 coding DNA: TGTGCCAGCAGTTGGAGAGGCCACAATCGGGAGCTGTTTTTT.

This clonotype appeared a few times. This chain links TRBV2 with TRBJ2-7; the D gene is possibly TRBD1 (5 bases). The CDR3 consists of 12 residues. V was trimmed by 6 bases and J by 2 bases, leaving 8 bases between them. Germline V lookup: CDR1 SNHLY, CDR2 FYNNEI. The CDR3 reads CASRTDTYEQYF. The CDR3 coding sequence is TGTGCCAGCAGGACAGATACCTACGAGCAGTACTTC.

This clonotype came up many times. The chain employs TRBV7-8 and TRBJ1-2; 8 nucleotides align to TRBD1. V lost 3 bases, J lost 7 bases, and 7 bases stayed unmatched. CDR3 length: 14 residues. Germline V CDR1 and CDR2: SGHVS, FQNEAQ. CDR3 in amino acids: CASSFGQGGSGYTF. As DNA, the CDR3 is TGTGCCAGCAGCTTCGGACAGGGAGGGTCTGGCTACACCTTC.

Turning to this clonotype: The junction departs from germline at one end; a sequencing error may be responsible. For the CDR3, the DNA is TGTGCCAGCTCACCACGGGACAGGGACATTCAGTCCCAGCATTTT. Its translation: CASSPRDRDIQSQHF. The chain couples TRBV18 to TRBJ1-5; 9 positions match TRBD1. Germline lookup yields CDR1 KGHSH and CDR2 LQKENI. This CDR3 comprises 15 residues. Full variable domain (missing parts from reference TRBV18 and TRBJ1-5): NAGVMQNPRHLVRRRGQEARLRCSPMKGHSHVYWYRQLPEEGLKFMVYLQKENIIDESGMPKERFSAEFPKEGPSILRIQQVVRGDSAAYFCASSPRDRDIQSQHFGDGTRLSIL.

This clonotype appeared a single time. V is TRBV11-2 and J is TRBJ2-1; possible D gene TRBD2, 5 bases. CDR1 and CDR2 from the germline V gene are SGHAT and FQNNGV. The ends were cut back, 4 bases at V and 5 bases at J, with 15 bases in the middle. The CDR3 totals 15 residues. CDR3 sequence reads: CASSSSRGVDNEQFF. CDR3 sequence (DNA): TGTGCCAGCAGCTCCTCTCGGGGTGTAGACAATGAGCAGTTCTTC. Looking up the rest from reference TRBV11-2 and TRBJ2-1 gives the full variable domain: EAGVAQSPRYKIIEKRQSVAFWCNPISGHATLYWYQQILGQGPKLLIQFQNNGVVDDSQLPKDRFSAERLKGVDSTLKIQPAKLEDSAVYLCASSSSRGVDNEQFFGPGTRLTVL.

The table lists this clonotype with a few counts. The chain employs TRBV28 and TRBJ2-1, with D possibly matching TRBD2 (5 bases). V was cut by 3 bases and J by 6 bases, with 6 bases left in between. Germline V lookup: CDR1 MDHEN, CDR2 SYDVKM. The CDR3 has 12 residues. This CDR3 is CASSFEGNEQFF. The CDR3 DNA reads TGTGCCAGCAGTTTTGAGGGCAATGAGCAGTTCTTC.

The rearrangement joins TRBV7-2 to TRBJ1-1, with a possible D match to TRBD1 (5 bases). V shed 3 bases and J shed 8 bases, with 22 bases lying between them. The CDR3 extends over 16 amino acids. From germline, CDR1 is SGHTA and CDR2 FQGNSA. The CDR3 region has the DNA TGTGCCAGCAGCTTGAAGGACCCGGGGGGGATCATCGAAGCTTTCTTT. This encodes CASSLKDPGGIIEAFF.

There are a few counts of this clonotype. This chain connects TRBV7-2 to TRBJ2-5, with D maybe TRBD1 (5 bases). Trimming took off 5 bases at V and 4 bases at J, with 11 bases between the two ends. The CDR3 covers 13 residues. Per germline, CDR1 SGHTA and CDR2 FQGNSA. The CDR3 loop is CASSSRTRETQYF. DNA of the CDR3: TGTGCCAGCAGCAGCCGGACAAGAGAGACCCAGTACTTC.

The V call is TRBV7-9, the J call TRBJ2-7; 7 bases map to TRBD2. The germline V gene encodes CDR1 SEHNR and CDR2 FQNEAQ (reference sequence). CDR3 length equals 15 residues. The trim removed 1 base at V and 5 bases at J, leaving 8 bases unmatched. The CDR3 reads CASSLGLRGGDEQYF. CDR3 sequence (DNA): TGTGCCAGCAGCTTAGGTTTACGGGGAGGGGACGAGCAGTACTTC. The entire variable domain, with the rest obtained from reference TRBV7-9 and TRBJ2-7, is as follows: DTGVSQNPRHKITKRGQNVTFRCDPISEHNRLYWYRQTLGQGPEFLTYFQNEAQLEKSRLLSDRFSAERPKGSFSTLEIQRTEQGDSAMYLCASSLGLRGGDEQYFGPGTRLTVT.

In the case of this clonotype: This may come from a read error, since a much larger clone is one base off. The V call is TRBV12-3 or TRBV12-4, the J call TRBJ1-5; D unresolved. The CDR3 is made up of 14 amino acids. The germline V and J ends were trimmed by 8 bases and 6 bases, with 17 bases remaining between them. In DNA, the CDR3 is TGTGCCAGCGGATCTTCAAATCGAGGTCAGCCCCAGCATTTT. It translates to CASGSSNRGQPQHF.

This rearrangement joins TRBV5-4 to TRBJ2-2; 10 nucleotides agree with TRBD1. CDR3 size: 16 residues. The junction had 2 bases not matched to a gene; V was cut back by 3 bases and J by 0 bases. The germline V gene has CDR1 SGHNT and CDR2 YYREEE (reference sequence). The CDR3 DNA reads TGTGCCAGCAGCTGGGGACAGGGGTCGAACACCGGGGAGCTGTTTTTT. This encodes CASSWGQGSNTGELFF.

There are a few counts of this clonotype. V usage is TRBV9 and J usage is TRBJ2-4; 8 nucleotides agree with TRBD1. Germline lookup yields CDR1 SGDLS and CDR2 YYNGEE. This CDR3 has 20 residues. After removal of 1 base from V and 1 base from J, the junction contained 16 bases not matched to a gene. The CDR3 sequence is CASSVKGAGGFLGAKNIQYF. CDR3 coding DNA: TGTGCCAGCAGCGTAAAGGGCGCAGGGGGCTTTTTAGGGGCCAAAAACATTCAGTACTTC. Supplemented by reference TRBV9 and TRBJ2-4, the full variable domain reads DSGVTQTPKHLITATGQRVTLRCSPRSGDLSVYWYQQSLDQGLQFLIQYYNGEERAKGNILERFSAQQFPDLHSELNLSSLELGDSALYFCASSVKGAGGFLGAKNIQYFGAGTRLSVL.

The chain has TRBV10-3 and TRBJ2-7, with a weak D call TRBD2 (6 bases). V lost 7 bases, J lost 5 bases, and 12 bases lay in between. Per the germline V gene, CDR1 is ENHRY and CDR2 is SYGVKD. The CDR3 runs 12 residues. CDR3 region: CAINRGNNEQYF. The CDR3, as DNA: TGTGCCATCAATCGCGGGAACAACGAGCAGTACTTC.

The chain is built from TRBV20-1 and TRBJ2-3; 7 bases fit TRBD2. CDR1 is DFQATT, CDR2 SNEGSKA, per germline (reference sequence). The CDR3 contains 17 residues. Trimming cost V 3 bases and J 1 base; bases outside gene matches: 13. The CDR3 DNA reads as TGCAGTGCTAGTTTCGTGACGGGAGGCGTTGGCACAGATACGCAGTATTTT. Its protein is CSASFVTGGVGTDTQYF.

There are a few counts of this clonotype. The chain combines TRBV18 with TRBJ1-1, with a tentative D call TRBD1 (6 bases). This CDR3 has 15 residues. The germline V and J ends were trimmed by 4 bases and 3 bases, with 15 bases remaining between them. Germline V gives CDR1 KGHSH, CDR2 LQKENI. Here the CDR3 reads CASSRPTGYDTEAFF. The CDR3 DNA is TGTGCCAGCTCACGACCCACAGGGTACGACACTGAAGCTTTCTTT.

This clonotype was counted between two and nine times. The chain couples TRBV6-5 to TRBJ1-2; 9 bases are shared with TRBD1. The V and J ends lost 0 bases and 6 bases, in that order; junction bases with no gene match: 2. The CDR3 has 14 amino acids. CDR1 and CDR2 (germline): MNHEY, SVGAGI. CDR3 residues: CASSYSRQGDGYTF. The CDR3 coding sequence is TGTGCCAGCAGTTACTCCCGACAGGGGGATGGCTACACCTTC.

This chain uses TRBV28 with TRBJ2-3, with D maybe TRBD1 (7 bases). This CDR3 region has 14 residues. Per the germline V gene, CDR1 is MDHEN and CDR2 is SYDVKM. Trimming removed 7 bases at V and 7 bases at J, with 18 bases between. CDR3 bases: TGTGCCAGCACAACTAGCATAGGGGGCAATACGCAGTATTTT. This translates into CASTTSIGGNTQYF.

This clonotype occurred once. The CDR3 nucleotides are TGTGCCAGCAGCTCAACTCCGGGCCTGCGGGAGACCCAGTACTTC. It yields the protein CASSSTPGLRETQYF. The chain links TRBV7-3 to TRBJ2-5, with no clear D. The ends were cut back, 4 bases at V and 5 bases at J, with 17 bases in the middle. The CDR3 has 15 residues. Germline-derived CDR1 and CDR2 are SGHTA and FQGTGA.

This clonotype was observed a handful of times. The chain combines TRBV7-3 with TRBJ2-2; TRBD2 agrees at 10 bases. Unmatched junction bases numbered 0, after V lost 2 bases and J lost 0 bases. CDR3 size: 16 residues. Germline V gene sequence: CDR1 SGHTA, CDR2 FQGTGA. The CDR3 coding sequence is TGTGCCAGCAGCTTAGGGACTAGCGCGAACACCGGGGAGCTGTTTTTT. Translated, it gives CASSLGTSANTGELFF. Variable domain in full (rest from reference TRBV7-3 and TRBJ2-2): GAGVSQTPSNKVTEKGKYVELRCDPISGHTALYWYRQSLGQGPEFLIYFQGTGAADDSGLPNDRFFAVRPEGSVSTLKIQRTERGDSAVYLCASSLGTSANTGELFFGEGSRLTVL.

This clonotype was seen many times. The chain couples TRBV11-2 to TRBJ2-7, with TRBD2 matching over 13 bases. The CDR3 has 19 residues. Per germline, CDR1 SGHAT and CDR2 FQNNGV. The ends lost 0 bases at V and 0 bases at J; junction bases unmatched: 8. CDR3 sequence reads: CASSLDRTSGSESSYEQYF. The CDR3 DNA follows: TGTGCCAGCAGCTTAGATCGGACTAGCGGGAGCGAGAGCTCCTACGAGCAGTACTTC. Using reference TRBV11-2 and TRBJ2-7 for the parts outside the CDR3, the full variable domain is EAGVAQSPRYKIIEKRQSVAFWCNPISGHATLYWYQQILGQGPKLLIQFQNNGVVDDSQLPKDRFSAERLKGVDSTLKIQPAKLEDSAVYLCASSLDRTSGSESSYEQYFGPGTRLTVT.

In this sample, this clonotype turned up a few times. The chain uses TRBV20-1 and TRBJ2-7, with TRBD1 identical over 11 bases. The germline gives CDR1 DFQATT, CDR2 SNEGSKA (reference sequence). J gave up 5 bases and V 0 bases, and 9 bases lay outside the gene matches. The CDR3 extends over 16 amino acids. The CDR3 nucleotides are TGCAGTGCTAGAGATCATCTCGGGACAGGGGGTAACGAGCAGTACTTC. The encoded protein is CSARDHLGTGGNEQYF.

The chain has TRBV7-3 and TRBJ2-5, with 9 nucleotides matching TRBD2. After removal of 4 bases from V and 3 bases from J, the junction contained 6 bases not matched to a gene. Germline loops: CDR1 SGHTA, CDR2 FQGTGA. CDR3 length: 15 amino acids. The CDR3 DNA is TGTGCCAGCAGCTGGATAGCGGGAGCGAAAGAGACCCAGTACTTC. Its translation is CASSWIAGAKETQYF.